The rows below give T cell receptor beta chains drawn from one sample of a study of identical twins. TCRdb reprocessed the 5' RACE reads with MiXCR, giving one entry per CDR3 protein. The sample records 1.5 million to 2 million distinct CDR3 sequences, about 31% being singletons. Sequencing used cord blood. These TCRs come from a newborn girl in good health. The CDR3 runs from the conserved cysteine through the conserved F or W. The order of the fields is D gene, clone size, V gene, J gene, CDR3 protein, CDR3 DNA. A D gene is named only where the DNA matches it firmly. Clone size is stated in some rows and not others, as once, few, many or a class when expanded.

NA	NA	TRBV6-6	TRBJ2-1	CASSYDIQETQFF	TGTGCCAGCAGTTACGACATCCAAGAGACCCAGTTCTTC
NA	once	TRBV6-6	TRBJ2-7	CASSYTPGYEQYF	TGTGCCAGCAGTTATACCCCCGGCTACGAGCAGTACTTC
NA	NA	TRBV6-1	TRBJ1-6	CASREMTGMNSPLHF	TGTGCCAGCAGGGAAATGACAGGAATGAATTCACCCCTCCACTTT
NA	NA	TRBV12-3/TRBV12-4	TRBJ2-4	CASSLAQETRYF	TGTGCCAGCAGTTTAGCCCAAGAGACCCGGTACTTC
NA	many	TRBV27	TRBJ2-7	CASSLFGDYEQYF	TGTGCCAGCAGTTTGTTCGGCGACTACGAGCAGTACTTC
NA	few	TRBV9	TRBJ2-1	CASSVGPRNEQFF	TGTGCCAGCAGCGTAGGACCCCGCAATGAGCAGTTCTTC
TRBD2	NA	TRBV7-2	TRBJ2-4	CASSPLLAGLHNEQYF	TGTGCCAGCAGCCCCCTTCTAGCGGGGCTCCACAATGAGCAGTACTTC
NA	few	TRBV7-9	TRBJ2-1	CASRSQRVTYNEQFF	TGTGCCAGCAGAAGTCAGCGGGTCACCTACAATGAGCAGTTCTTC
NA	NA	TRBV28	TRBJ1-1	CASSLGGQMNTGAFF	TGTGCCAGCAGTTTAGGGGGACAAATGAACACTGGAGCTTTCTTT
NA	few	TRBV2	TRBJ1-2	CASSERTGGSNGYTF	TGTGCCAGCAGTGAACGTACGGGGGGCAGCAATGGCTACACCTTC
NA	NA	TRBV7-9	TRBJ1-4	CASTPASGGEKLFF	TGTGCCAGCACCCCAGCGTCGGGTGGGGAAAAACTGTTTTTT
TRBD1	few	TRBV20-1	TRBJ1-2	CSARDRTGFYGYTF	TGCAGTGCTAGAGATCGGACAGGGTTCTATGGCTACACCTTC
NA	few	TRBV2	TRBJ1-5	CASSESGASSNQPQHF	TGTGCCAGCAGTGAGTCGGGGGCTTCGAGCAATCAGCCCCAGCATTTT
TRBD2	few	TRBV6-4	TRBJ2-5	CASTSGGYNEQYF	TGTGCCAGCACCTCCGGGGGGTACAATGAGCAGTACTTC
NA	NA	TRBV9	TRBJ1-4	CASSPTTGRAEKLFF	TGTGCCAGCAGCCCGACGACAGGTCGGGCTGAAAAACTGTTTTTT
NA	NA	TRBV27	TRBJ1-2	CASRGLQGIYGYTF	TGTGCCAGCAGGGGGTTACAGGGTATCTATGGCTACACCTTC
NA	NA	TRBV20-1	TRBJ1-6	CSARDERDPYNSPLHF	TGCAGTGCTAGAGATGAGCGGGACCCCTATAATTCACCCCTCCACTTT
TRBD1	NA	TRBV27	TRBJ1-1	CASSFRGLATEAFF	TGTGCCAGCAGTTTCAGGGGGCTGGCCACTGAAGCTTTCTTT
TRBD1	few	TRBV2	TRBJ1-2	CASSEPPLETGGNGYTF	TGTGCCAGCAGTGAACCCCCCCTAGAGACAGGGGGCAATGGCTACACCTTC
TRBD1	NA	TRBV12-3/TRBV12-4	TRBJ1-1	CASSPDRAITEAFF	TGTGCCAGCAGCCCAGACAGGGCAATCACTGAAGCTTTCTTT
NA	NA	TRBV10-3	TRBJ2-4	CAISEPKGGTAKNIQYF	TGTGCCATCAGTGAGCCCAAGGGGGGAACGGCCAAAAACATTCAGTACTTC
NA	few	TRBV10-3	TRBJ2-1	CAIRGATTGDNEQFF	TGTGCCATCAGGGGGGCCACAACGGGAGACAATGAGCAGTTCTTC
TRBD1	NA	TRBV28	TRBJ2-7	CASSLSPTGIEQYF	TGTGCCAGCAGTTTATCACCGACAGGGATCGAGCAGTACTTC
NA	few	TRBV18	TRBJ2-3	CASSPPGTSTDTQYF	TGTGCCAGCTCACCACCGGGAACTTCCACAGATACGCAGTATTTT
NA	NA	TRBV6-2/TRBV6-3	TRBJ2-7	CASRPYGTGSYEQYF	TGTGCCAGCAGACCCTATGGGACTGGCTCCTACGAGCAGTACTTC
NA	NA	TRBV20-1	TRBJ2-3	CSARRGGGEDTQYF	TGCAGTGCTCGCCGAGGGGGGGGCGAGGATACGCAGTATTTT
NA	few	TRBV3-1	TRBJ2-5	CAGSQGLASQETQYF	TGTGCCGGCAGCCAAGGTCTAGCTAGTCAAGAGACCCAGTACTTC
TRBD1	few	TRBV20-1	TRBJ1-2	CSAITDRDRGFSNYGYTF	TGCAGTGCTATCACCGACCGGGACAGGGGGTTCTCTAACTATGGCTACACCTTC
TRBD1	few	TRBV28	TRBJ2-3	CASRGTGEGTDTQYF	TGTGCCAGCAGAGGGACAGGGGAGGGCACAGATACGCAGTATTTT
NA	NA	TRBV28	TRBJ1-1	CASRRDVTEAFF	TGTGCCAGCAGACGGGACGTAACTGAAGCTTTCTTT
NA	few	TRBV10-3	TRBJ2-1	CAISESLQSSYNEQFF	TGTGCCATCAGTGAGTCGCTCCAGAGCTCCTACAATGAGCAGTTCTTC
NA	NA	TRBV13	TRBJ2-6	CASSRRRLAGANVLTF	TGTGCCAGCAGTCGAAGGAGGTTGGCTGGGGCCAACGTCCTGACTTTC
NA	few	TRBV9	TRBJ1-3	CASRRSGEVDTIYF	TGTGCCAGCAGGCGCTCCGGGGAGGTGGACACCATATATTTT
TRBD1	few	TRBV4-2	TRBJ2-5	CASSQDPGGAETQYF	TGTGCCAGCAGCCAAGATCCAGGGGGCGCAGAGACCCAGTACTTC
NA	NA	TRBV5-5	TRBJ1-5	CASNRRPNQPQHF	TGTGCCAGCAACCGACGTCCCAATCAGCCCCAGCATTTT
NA	NA	TRBV4-2	TRBJ2-1	CASSQAWVSGYNEQFF	TGTGCCAGCAGCCAAGCCTGGGTTAGCGGCTACAATGAGCAGTTCTTC
NA	NA	TRBV29-1	TRBJ2-2	CSVDLGRGTGGLFF	TGCAGCGTTGATTTGGGGCGTGGAACCGGGGGGCTGTTTTTT
NA	NA	TRBV6-2/TRBV6-3	TRBJ2-7	CASSYSAFGRDHNEQYF	TGTGCCAGCAGTTACTCGGCCTTCGGCAGGGATCACAATGAGCAGTACTTC
NA	NA	TRBV6-1	TRBJ2-1	CASSGLSGARSYNEQFF	TGTGCCAGCAGTGGACTATCGGGGGCGCGGTCCTACAATGAGCAGTTCTTC
NA	few	TRBV11-2	TRBJ2-7	CASTRGIHEQYF	TGTGCCAGCACCAGGGGAATCCACGAGCAGTACTTC
NA	NA	TRBV5-1	TRBJ1-1	CASSLAEGGLNTEAFF	TGCGCCAGCAGCTTGGCGGAGGGAGGCCTTAACACTGAAGCTTTCTTT
TRBD2	NA	TRBV7-2	TRBJ2-3	CASSLLIRTSGGTDTQYF	TGTGCCAGCAGCTTACTCATCAGGACTAGCGGGGGCACAGATACGCAGTATTTT
TRBD1	NA	TRBV2	TRBJ2-3	CASSEDREPGTDTQYF	TGTGCCAGCAGTGAGGACAGGGAACCCGGCACAGATACGCAGTATTTT
TRBD2	NA	TRBV7-2	TRBJ2-7	CASSSRGLAGYEQYF	TGTGCCAGCAGCTCGAGAGGACTAGCGGGGTACGAGCAGTACTTC
TRBD2	NA	TRBV7-2	TRBJ2-7	CASSSGFGLAPAYEQYF	TGTGCCAGCAGCTCAGGGTTCGGACTAGCACCAGCCTACGAGCAGTACTTC
NA	NA	TRBV16	TRBJ1-4	CASSPNTRNNEKLFF	TGTGCCAGCAGCCCTAATACAAGAAATAATGAAAAACTGTTTTTT
NA	NA	TRBV11-2	TRBJ2-1	CASSRSINEQFF	TGTGCCAGCAGCCGAAGCATCAATGAGCAGTTCTTC
NA	NA	TRBV12-3/TRBV12-4	TRBJ1-1	CASSLGDNAGEAFF	TGTGCCAGCAGTTTAGGGGACAACGCGGGTGAAGCTTTCTTT